Listed below are T cell receptor beta chains from one sample, sequenced in a study of T cells in localized non-small cell lung cancer. Libraries were prepared by immunoSEQ multiplex PCR; TCRdb keeps only in-frame clonotypes and omits some of them. The table lists about 4,400 clones, roughly a third of them singletons. The source was lung tumor tissue, collected before any cancer treatment. All receptors come from a man aged 40 to 75 with stage II squamous cell lung carcinoma. Both conserved end residues are part of each CDR3. The order of the fields is V gene, J gene, D gene, clone size, CDR3 protein, CDR3 DNA. The D gene is left open where the match is weak. For some rows the clone size is stated as once, few or many, or as a class when expanded; others skip it.

V: TRBV6-8
J: TRBJ2-5
D: -
size: -
CDR3: CASSRIRHETQYF
DNA: TGTGCCAGCAGTCGCATTCGGCACGAGACCCAGTACTTC

V: TRBV29-1
J: TRBJ1-5
D: -
size: -
CDR3: CSVRELDQPQHF
DNA: TGCAGCGTTCGGGAGTTGGATCAGCCCCAGCATTTT

V: TRBV11-3
J: TRBJ1-1
D: -
size: -
CDR3: CASSLLRGDTEAFF
DNA: TGTGCCAGCAGCCTTCTAAGGGGGGACACTGAAGCTTTCTTT

V: TRBV12-1
J: TRBJ2-5
D: -
size: -
CDR3: CASSSGTSGGPKETQYF
DNA: TGTGCCAGCAGCTCCGGGACTAGCGGGGGGCCGAAAGAGACCCAGTACTTC

V: TRBV11-3
J: TRBJ1-4
D: TRBD1
size: few
CDR3: CASSLDRGNEKLFF
DNA: TGTGCCAGCAGTCTAGACAGGGGGAATGAAAAACTGTTTTTT

V: TRBV9
J: TRBJ2-1
D: TRBD2
size: few
CDR3: CASSPREGIPGHEQFF
DNA: TGTGCCAGCAGCCCGCGGGAGGGCATTCCTGGGCATGAGCAGTTCTTC

V: TRBV19
J: TRBJ2-6
D: -
size: few
CDR3: CASSGGTRAASGANVLTF
DNA: TGTGCCAGTAGTGGGGGGACACGGGCTGCCTCTGGGGCCAACGTCCTGACTTTC

V: TRBV19
J: TRBJ2-5
D: -
size: -
CDR3: CASTLTGQTRGTQYF
DNA: TGTGCCAGTACCCTAACGGGGCAGACCCGAGGGACCCAGTACTTC

V: TRBV4-1
J: TRBJ2-1
D: TRBD2
size: few
CDR3: CASSPGPHAGGHNEQFF
DNA: TGCGCCAGCAGCCCGGGCCCCCATGCGGGAGGGCACAATGAGCAGTTCTTC

V: TRBV11-3
J: TRBJ2-2
D: -
size: large
CDR3: CASSSQGNTGELFF
DNA: TGTGCCAGCAGCTCTCAGGGGAACACCGGGGAGCTGTTTTTT

V: TRBV25-1
J: TRBJ2-5
D: -
size: -
CDR3: CASSEVRLADQETQYF
DNA: TGTGCCAGCAGTGAAGTCCGGTTAGCGGACCAAGAGACCCAGTACTTC

V: TRBV11-3
J: TRBJ2-5
D: -
size: few
CDR3: CASSQGGSGVETQYF
DNA: TGTGCCAGCAGCCAGGGGGGGAGCGGGGTAGAGACCCAGTACTTC

V: TRBV28
J: TRBJ2-3
D: -
size: once
CDR3: CASSFHWPLGGTDTQYF
DNA: TGTGCCAGCAGTTTCCACTGGCCCCTTGGAGGGACAGATACGCAGTATTTT

V: TRBV11-3
J: TRBJ1-5
D: TRBD1
size: medium-sized
CDR3: CASSFGQGGQPQHF
DNA: TGTGCCAGCAGCTTCGGACAGGGGGGTCAGCCCCAGCATTTT

V: TRBV5-1
J: TRBJ2-3
D: TRBD2
size: -
CDR3: CASSSQTSGGRDTQYF
DNA: TGCGCCAGCAGCTCCCAAACTAGCGGGGGGAGGGATACGCAGTATTTT